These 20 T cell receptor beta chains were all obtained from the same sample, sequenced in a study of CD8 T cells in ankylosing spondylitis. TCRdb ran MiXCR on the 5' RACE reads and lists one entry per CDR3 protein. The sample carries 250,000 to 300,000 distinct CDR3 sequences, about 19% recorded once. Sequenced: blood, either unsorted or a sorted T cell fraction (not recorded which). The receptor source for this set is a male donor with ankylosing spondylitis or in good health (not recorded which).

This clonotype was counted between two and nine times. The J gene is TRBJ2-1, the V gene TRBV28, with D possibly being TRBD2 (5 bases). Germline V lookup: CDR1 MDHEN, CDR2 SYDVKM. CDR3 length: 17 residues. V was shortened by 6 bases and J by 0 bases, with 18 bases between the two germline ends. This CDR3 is CASRPTVSGSSYNEQFF. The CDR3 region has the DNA TGTGCCAGCAGACCTACCGTCAGCGGAAGCTCCTACAATGAGCAGTTCTTC.

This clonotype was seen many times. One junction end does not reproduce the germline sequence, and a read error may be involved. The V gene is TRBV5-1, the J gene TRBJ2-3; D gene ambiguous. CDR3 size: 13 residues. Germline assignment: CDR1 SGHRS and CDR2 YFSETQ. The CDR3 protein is CASSLSSTDTQYF. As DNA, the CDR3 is TGTGCCAGCAGTTTGAGCAGCACAGATACGCAGTATTTT.

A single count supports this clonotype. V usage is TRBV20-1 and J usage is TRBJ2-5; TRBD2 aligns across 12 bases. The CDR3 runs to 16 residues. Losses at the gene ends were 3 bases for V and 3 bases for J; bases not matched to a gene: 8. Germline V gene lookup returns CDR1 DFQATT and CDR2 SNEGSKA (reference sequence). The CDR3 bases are TGCAGTGCTAGGCCCCTAGCGGGGGGGCAGGAAGAGACCCAGTACTTC. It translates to CSARPLAGGQEETQYF.

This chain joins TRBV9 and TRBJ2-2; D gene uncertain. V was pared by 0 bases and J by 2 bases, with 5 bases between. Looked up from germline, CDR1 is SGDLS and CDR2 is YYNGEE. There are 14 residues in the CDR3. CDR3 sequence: CASSVDGNTGELFF. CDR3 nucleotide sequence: TGTGCCAGCAGCGTAGATGGTAACACCGGGGAGCTGTTTTTT.

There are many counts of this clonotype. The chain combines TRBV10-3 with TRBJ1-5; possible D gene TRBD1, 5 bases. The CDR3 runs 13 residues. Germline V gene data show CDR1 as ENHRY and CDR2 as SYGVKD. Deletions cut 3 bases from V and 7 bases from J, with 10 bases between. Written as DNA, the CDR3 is TGTGCCATCAGTGACGGGGGAGGGCAGCCCCAGCATTTT. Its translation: CAISDGGGQPQHF.

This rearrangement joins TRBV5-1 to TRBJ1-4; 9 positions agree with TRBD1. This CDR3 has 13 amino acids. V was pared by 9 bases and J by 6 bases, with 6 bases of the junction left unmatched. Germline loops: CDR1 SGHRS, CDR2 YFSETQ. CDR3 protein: CATRTGDDEKLFF. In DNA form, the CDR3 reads TGCGCCACCCGGACAGGGGATGATGAAAAACTGTTTTTT.

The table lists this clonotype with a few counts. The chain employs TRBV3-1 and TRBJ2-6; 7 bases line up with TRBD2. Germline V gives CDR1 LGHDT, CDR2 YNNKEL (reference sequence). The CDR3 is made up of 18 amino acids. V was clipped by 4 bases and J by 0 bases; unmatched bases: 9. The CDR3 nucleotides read TGTGCCAGCAGCCCGCTAAGCGGGGCGAGCTCTGGGGCCAACGTCCTGACTTTC. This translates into CASSPLSGASSGANVLTF.

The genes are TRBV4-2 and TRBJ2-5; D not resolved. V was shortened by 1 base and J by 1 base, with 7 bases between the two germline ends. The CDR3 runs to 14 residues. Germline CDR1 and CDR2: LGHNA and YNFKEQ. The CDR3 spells CASSQGTIQETQYF. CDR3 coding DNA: TGTGCCAGCAGCCAAGGGACCATCCAAGAGACCCAGTACTTC.

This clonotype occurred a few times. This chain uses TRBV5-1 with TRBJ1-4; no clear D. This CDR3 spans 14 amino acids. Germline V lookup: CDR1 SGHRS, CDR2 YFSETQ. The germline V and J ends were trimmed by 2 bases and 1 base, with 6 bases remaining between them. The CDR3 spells CASSFGETNEKLFF. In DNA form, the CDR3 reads TGCGCCAGCAGCTTCGGGGAAACTAATGAAAAACTGTTTTTT.

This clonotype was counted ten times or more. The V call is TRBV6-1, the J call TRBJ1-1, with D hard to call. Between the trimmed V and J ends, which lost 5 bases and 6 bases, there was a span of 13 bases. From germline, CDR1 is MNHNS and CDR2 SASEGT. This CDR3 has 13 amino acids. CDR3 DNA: TGTGCCAGCAGTCCACCCCTGAGGTCTGAAGCTTTCTTT. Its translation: CASSPPLRSEAFF.

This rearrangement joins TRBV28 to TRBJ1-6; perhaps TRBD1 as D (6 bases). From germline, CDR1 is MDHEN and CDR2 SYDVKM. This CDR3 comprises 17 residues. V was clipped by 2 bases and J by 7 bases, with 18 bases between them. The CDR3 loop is CASSLSGPGQLNSPLHF. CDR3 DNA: TGTGCCAGCAGTTTAAGTGGCCCGGGACAACTAAATTCACCCCTCCACTTT. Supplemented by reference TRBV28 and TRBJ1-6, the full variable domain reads DVKVTQSSRYLVKRTGEKVFLECVQDMDHENMFWYRQDPGLGLRLIYFSYDVKMKEKGDIPEGYSVSREKKERFSLILESASTNQTSMYLCASSLSGPGQLNSPLHFGNGTRLTVT.

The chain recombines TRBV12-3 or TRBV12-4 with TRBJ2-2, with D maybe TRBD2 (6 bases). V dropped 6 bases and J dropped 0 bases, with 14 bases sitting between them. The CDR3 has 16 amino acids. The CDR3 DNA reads TGTGCCAGCAGCCAACCCGGGACTTCGAACACCGGGGAGCTGTTTTTT. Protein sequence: CASSQPGTSNTGELFF.

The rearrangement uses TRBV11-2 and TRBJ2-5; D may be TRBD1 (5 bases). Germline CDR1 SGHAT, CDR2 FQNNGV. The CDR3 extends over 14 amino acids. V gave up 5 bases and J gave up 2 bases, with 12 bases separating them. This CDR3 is CASSPGFSQETQYF. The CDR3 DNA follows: TGTGCCAGCAGCCCAGGGTTTTCACAAGAGACCCAGTACTTC.

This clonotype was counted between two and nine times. The CDR3 DNA follows: TGTGCCAGCAGCTTAGAGGGTCGAGGGCGTGAAGGGGCCAACGTCCTGACTTTC. It is translated as CASSLEGRGREGANVLTF. The chain links TRBV11-2 to TRBJ2-6; D is possibly TRBD2 (5 bases). Looked up from germline, CDR1 is SGHAT and CDR2 is FQNNGV. V gave up 0 bases and J gave up 4 bases, with 16 bases separating them. CDR3 size: 18 residues.

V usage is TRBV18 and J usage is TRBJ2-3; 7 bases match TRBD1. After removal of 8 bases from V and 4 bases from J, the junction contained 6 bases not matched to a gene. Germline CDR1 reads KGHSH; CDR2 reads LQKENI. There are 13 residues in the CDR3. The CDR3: CASRGTVSDTQYF. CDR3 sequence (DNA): TGTGCCAGCAGGGGGACAGTATCAGATACGCAGTATTTT.

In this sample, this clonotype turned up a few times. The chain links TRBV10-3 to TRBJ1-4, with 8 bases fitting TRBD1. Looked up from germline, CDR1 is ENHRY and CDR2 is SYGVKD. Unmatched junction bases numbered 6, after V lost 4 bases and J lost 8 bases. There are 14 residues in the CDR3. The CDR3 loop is CAISASRGREKLFF. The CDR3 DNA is TGTGCCATCAGTGCAAGCAGGGGGCGGGAAAAACTGTTTTTT.

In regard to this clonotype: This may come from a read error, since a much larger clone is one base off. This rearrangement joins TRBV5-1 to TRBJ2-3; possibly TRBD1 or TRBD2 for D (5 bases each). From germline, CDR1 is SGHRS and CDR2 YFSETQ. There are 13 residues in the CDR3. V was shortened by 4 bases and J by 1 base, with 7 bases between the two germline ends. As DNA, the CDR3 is TGCGCCAGCAGCAGGGACGGCACAGATACGCAGTATTTT. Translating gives CASSRDGTDTQYF.

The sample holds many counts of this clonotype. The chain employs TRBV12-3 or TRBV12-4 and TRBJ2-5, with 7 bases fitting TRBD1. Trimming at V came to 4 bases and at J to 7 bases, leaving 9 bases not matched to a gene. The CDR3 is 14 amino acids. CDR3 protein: CASSSAGGIGTQYF. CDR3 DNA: TGTGCCAGCAGTTCGGCAGGGGGTATTGGGACCCAGTACTTC.

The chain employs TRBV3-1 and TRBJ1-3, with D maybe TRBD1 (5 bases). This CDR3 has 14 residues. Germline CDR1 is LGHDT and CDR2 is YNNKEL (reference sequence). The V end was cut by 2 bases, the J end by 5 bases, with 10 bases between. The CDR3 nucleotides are TGTGCCAGCAGCCAACGGGACGCTAGAAACACCATATATTTT. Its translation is CASSQRDARNTIYF.

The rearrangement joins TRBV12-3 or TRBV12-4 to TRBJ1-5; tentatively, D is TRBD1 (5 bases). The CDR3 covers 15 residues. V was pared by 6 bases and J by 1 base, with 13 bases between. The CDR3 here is CASSPSGGSNQPQHF. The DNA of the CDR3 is TGTGCCAGCAGCCCCTCCGGGGGAAGCAATCAGCCCCAGCATTTT.